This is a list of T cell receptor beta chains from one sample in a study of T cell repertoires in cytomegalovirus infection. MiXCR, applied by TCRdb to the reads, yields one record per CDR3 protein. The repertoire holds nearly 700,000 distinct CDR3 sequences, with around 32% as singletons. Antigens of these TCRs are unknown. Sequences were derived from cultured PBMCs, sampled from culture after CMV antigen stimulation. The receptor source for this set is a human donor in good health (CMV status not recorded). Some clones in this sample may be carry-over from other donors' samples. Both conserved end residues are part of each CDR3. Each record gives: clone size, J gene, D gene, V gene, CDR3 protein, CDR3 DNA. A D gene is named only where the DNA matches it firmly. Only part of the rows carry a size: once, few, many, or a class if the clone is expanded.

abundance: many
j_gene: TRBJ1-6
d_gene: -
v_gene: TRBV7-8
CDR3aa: CASSTPGPLGYNSPLHF
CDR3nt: TGTGCCAGCAGCACTCCCGGGCCCCTCGGCTATAATTCACCCCTCCACTTT

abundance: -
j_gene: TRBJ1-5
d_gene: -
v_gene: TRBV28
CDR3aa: CASIFGGAGNQPQHF
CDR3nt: TGTGCCAGCATATTCGGGGGCGCGGGCAATCAGCCCCAGCATTTT

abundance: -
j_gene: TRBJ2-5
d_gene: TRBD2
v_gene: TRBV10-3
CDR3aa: CAISLAGEETQYF
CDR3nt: TGTGCCATCAGCTTAGCGGGAGAAGAGACCCAGTACTTC

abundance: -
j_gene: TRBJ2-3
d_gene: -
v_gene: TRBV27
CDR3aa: CASSPLSGTDTQYF
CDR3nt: TGTGCCAGCAGCCCCCTCAGTGGCACAGATACGCAGTATTTT

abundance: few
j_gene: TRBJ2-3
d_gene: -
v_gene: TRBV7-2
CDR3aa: CASSLMVNTQYF
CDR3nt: TGTGCCAGCAGCTTGATGGTTAATACGCAGTATTTT

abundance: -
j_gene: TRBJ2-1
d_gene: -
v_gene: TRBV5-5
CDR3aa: CASSPSNSNEQFF
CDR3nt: TGTGCCAGCAGCCCAAGCAACAGCAATGAGCAGTTCTTC

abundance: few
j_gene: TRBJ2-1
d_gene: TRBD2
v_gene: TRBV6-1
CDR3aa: CATKLAGGNEQFF
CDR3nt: TGTGCCACCAAACTAGCGGGGGGGAACGAGCAGTTCTTC

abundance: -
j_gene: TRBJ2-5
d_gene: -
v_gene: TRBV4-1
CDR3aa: CASSQESLDLIETQYF
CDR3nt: TGCGCCAGCAGCCAAGAATCCCTGGACCTCATAGAGACCCAGTACTTC

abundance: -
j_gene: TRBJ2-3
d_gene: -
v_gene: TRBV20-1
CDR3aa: CSAEGSETEQKRITDTQYF
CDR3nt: TGCAGCGCAGAAGGTTCTGAGACAGAGCAAAAGAGAATCACAGATACGCAGTATTTT

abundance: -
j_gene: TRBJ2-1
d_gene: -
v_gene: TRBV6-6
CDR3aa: CASSYSRGASGEQFF
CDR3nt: TGTGCCAGCAGTTACTCCCGAGGGGCATCGGGGGAGCAGTTCTTC

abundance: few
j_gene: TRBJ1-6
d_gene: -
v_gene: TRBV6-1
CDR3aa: CASREQGDSPLHF
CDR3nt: TGTGCCAGCAGAGAACAGGGTGATTCACCCCTCCACTTT

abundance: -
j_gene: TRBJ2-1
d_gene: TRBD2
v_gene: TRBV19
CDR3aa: CASTVGGRGNEQFF
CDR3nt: TGTGCCAGTACTGTGGGCGGGAGGGGCAATGAGCAGTTCTTC

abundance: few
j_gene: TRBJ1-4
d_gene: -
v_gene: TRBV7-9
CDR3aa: CASSATGGNEKLFF
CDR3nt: TGTGCCAGCAGCGCGACAGGAGGTAATGAAAAACTGTTTTTT

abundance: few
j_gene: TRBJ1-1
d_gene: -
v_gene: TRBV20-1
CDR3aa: CSPPSAGNTEAFF
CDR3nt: TGCAGTCCGCCGTCCGCCGGGAACACTGAAGCTTTCTTT

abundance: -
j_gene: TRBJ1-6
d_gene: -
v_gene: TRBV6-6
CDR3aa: CASSYRDRHSPLHF
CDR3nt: TGTGCCAGCAGTTACAGGGACCGACATTCACCCCTCCACTTT

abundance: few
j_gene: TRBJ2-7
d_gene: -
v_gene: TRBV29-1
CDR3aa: CSVTDRAYEQYF
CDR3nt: TGCAGCGTTACGGACAGAGCCTACGAGCAGTACTTC

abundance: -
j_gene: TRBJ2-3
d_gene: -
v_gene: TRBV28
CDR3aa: CASSLLGGRTDTQYF
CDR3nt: TGTGCCAGCAGTTTATTAGGAGGACGCACAGATACGCAGTATTTT

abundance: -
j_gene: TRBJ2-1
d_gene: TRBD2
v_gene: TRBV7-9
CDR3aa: CASSISGTRYYNEQFF
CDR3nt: TGTGCCAGCAGCATTTCCGGGACTAGATACTACAATGAGCAGTTCTTC

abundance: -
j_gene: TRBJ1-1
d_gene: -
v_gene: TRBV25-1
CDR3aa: CASSGRDFNQFWSWRTEAFF
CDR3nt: TGTGCCAGCAGTGGCCGGGACTTCAACCAGTTTTGGAGCTGGAGAACTGAAGCTTTCTTT

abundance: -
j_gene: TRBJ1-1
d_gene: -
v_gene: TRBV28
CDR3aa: CASSPGDRYAFF
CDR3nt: TGTGCCAGCAGTCCAGGGGACCGGTACGCTTTCTTT

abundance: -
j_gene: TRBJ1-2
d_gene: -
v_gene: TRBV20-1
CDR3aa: CSPKGYTF
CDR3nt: TGCAGTCCCAAAGGCTACACCTTC

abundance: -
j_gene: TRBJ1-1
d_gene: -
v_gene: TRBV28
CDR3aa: CASTPSGRGNTEAFF
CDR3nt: TGTGCCAGCACTCCTTCGGGTAGGGGGAACACTGAAGCTTTCTTT

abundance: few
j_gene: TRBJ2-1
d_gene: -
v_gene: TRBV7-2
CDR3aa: CASSLWGRGALARRHNEQFF
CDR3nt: TGTGCCAGCAGCTTATGGGGTCGGGGGGCCCTCGCCCGCCGACACAATGAGCAGTTCTTC

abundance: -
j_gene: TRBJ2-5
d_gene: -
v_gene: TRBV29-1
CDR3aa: CSAGGTNQETQYF
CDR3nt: TGCAGCGCAGGGGGGACGAACCAAGAGACCCAGTACTTC

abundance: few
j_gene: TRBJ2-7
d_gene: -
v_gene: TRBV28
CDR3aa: CASSLSPNYAYEQYF
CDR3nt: TGTGCCAGCAGTTTATCCCCAAACTACGCCTACGAGCAGTACTTC

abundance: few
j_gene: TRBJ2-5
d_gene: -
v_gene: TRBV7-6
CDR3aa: CASSQTRGSETQYF
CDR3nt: TGTGCCAGCAGCCAAACACGGGGATCCGAGACCCAGTACTTC

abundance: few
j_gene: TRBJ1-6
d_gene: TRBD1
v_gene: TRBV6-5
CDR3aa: CASRRDREAYNSPLHF
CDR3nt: TGTGCCAGCAGGAGGGACAGGGAAGCCTATAATTCACCCCTCCACTTT

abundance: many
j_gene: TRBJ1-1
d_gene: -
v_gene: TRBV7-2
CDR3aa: CASSWLREYTEAFF
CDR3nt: TGTGCCAGCAGCTGGTTGCGGGAGTACACTGAAGCTTTCTTT

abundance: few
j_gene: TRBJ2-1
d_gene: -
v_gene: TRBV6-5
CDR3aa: CAAVTANEQFF
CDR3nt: TGTGCCGCCGTCACGGCCAATGAGCAGTTCTTC

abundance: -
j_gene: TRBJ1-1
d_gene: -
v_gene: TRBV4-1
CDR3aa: CASSHNLRGIEAFF
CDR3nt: TGCGCCAGCAGCCACAATCTCCGGGGCATTGAAGCTTTCTTT

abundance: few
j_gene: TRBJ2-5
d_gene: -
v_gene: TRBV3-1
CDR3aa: CASSQEVGIRTQYF
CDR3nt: TGTGCCAGCAGCCAAGAGGTGGGGATTAGGACCCAGTACTTC

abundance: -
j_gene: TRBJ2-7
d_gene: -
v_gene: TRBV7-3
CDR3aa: CASSLPTSLGEQYF
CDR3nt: TGTGCCAGCAGCTTACCCACCTCTCTTGGCGAGCAGTACTTC

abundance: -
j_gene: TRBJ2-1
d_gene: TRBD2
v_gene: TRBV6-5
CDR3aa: CASSRAGGTHEQFF
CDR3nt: TGTGCCAGCAGTCGAGCGGGGGGGACCCATGAGCAGTTCTTC

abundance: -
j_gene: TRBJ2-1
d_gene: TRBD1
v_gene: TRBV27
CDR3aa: CASAPDRASYNEQFF
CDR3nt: TGTGCCAGCGCCCCCGACAGGGCATCCTACAATGAGCAGTTCTTC

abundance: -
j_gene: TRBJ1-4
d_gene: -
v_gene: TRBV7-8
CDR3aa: CASSLAFAGGEKLFF
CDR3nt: TGTGCCAGCAGCTTAGCGTTCGCGGGGGGGGAAAAACTGTTTTTT

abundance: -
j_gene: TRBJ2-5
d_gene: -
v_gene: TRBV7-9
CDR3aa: CASSFGEGLKETQYF
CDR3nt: TGTGCCAGCAGCTTTGGGGAAGGACTGAAAGAGACCCAGTACTTC

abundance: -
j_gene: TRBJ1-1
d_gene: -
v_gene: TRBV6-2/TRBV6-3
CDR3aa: CASSPLLPYTEAFF
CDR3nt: TGTGCCAGCAGCCCACTACTCCCCTACACTGAAGCTTTCTTT

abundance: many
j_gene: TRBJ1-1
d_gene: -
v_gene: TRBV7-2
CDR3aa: CASSRQVNTEAFF
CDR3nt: TGTGCCAGCAGCCGACAGGTGAACACTGAAGCTTTCTTT

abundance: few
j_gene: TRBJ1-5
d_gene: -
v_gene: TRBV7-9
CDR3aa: CASSPPGSSQPQHF
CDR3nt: TGTGCCAGCAGCCCTCCAGGCTCCAGTCAGCCCCAGCATTTT

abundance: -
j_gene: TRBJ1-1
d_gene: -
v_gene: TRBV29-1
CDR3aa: CSVDIVGGEAFF
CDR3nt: TGCAGCGTTGATATTGTCGGGGGCGAAGCTTTCTTT

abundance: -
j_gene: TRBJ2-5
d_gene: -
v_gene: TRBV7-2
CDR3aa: CASSPTRAQETQYF
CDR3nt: TGTGCCAGCAGCCCCACGAGGGCGCAAGAGACCCAGTACTTC

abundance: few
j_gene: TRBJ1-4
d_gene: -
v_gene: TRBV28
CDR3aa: CASIGLATNEKLFF
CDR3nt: TGTGCCAGCATCGGTCTTGCAACTAATGAAAAACTGTTTTTT

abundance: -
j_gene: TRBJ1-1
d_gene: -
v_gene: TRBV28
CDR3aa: CASRETDQNTEAFF
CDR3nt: TGTGCCAGCAGGGAGACAGATCAGAACACTGAAGCTTTCTTT

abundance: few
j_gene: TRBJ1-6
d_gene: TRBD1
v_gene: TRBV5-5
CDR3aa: CASSSDRVAPLHF
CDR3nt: TGTGCCAGCAGCTCTGACAGGGTCGCACCCCTCCACTTT

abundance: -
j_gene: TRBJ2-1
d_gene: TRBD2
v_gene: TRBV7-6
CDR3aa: CASSLAGGGMYNEQFF
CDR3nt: TGTGCCAGCAGCTTAGCTGGCGGGGGGATGTACAATGAGCAGTTCTTC

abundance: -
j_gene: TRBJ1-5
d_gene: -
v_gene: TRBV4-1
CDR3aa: CASSQAATGGNQPQHF
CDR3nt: TGCGCCAGCAGCCAAGCCGCGACAGGTGGCAATCAGCCCCAGCATTTT